This T cell receptor (beta chain) was documented in a study of OX40 agonist ivuxolimab in advanced cancers. Comments on this clone: Antigen unknown.

Libraries were prepared by immunoSEQ multiplex PCR; TCRdb keeps only in-frame clonotypes and omits some of them. The sample has more than 35,000 clones; around nine tenths are singletons. Whole-study findings and limits: In the expanded peripheral T cells, antigen specificity was never determined.

The origin of this receptor is an adult with an advanced solid tumor such as melanoma, head and neck, liver or kidney cancer. This specimen was CD4+ or CD8+ T cells sorted from blood, taken in a trial of the OX40 agonist ivuxolimab.

CDR3 nucleotides: TGTGCCAGCAGCTTCCCAGGGTTCGCTGGAAACACCATATATTTT. It translates to CASSFPGFAGNTIYF. The V and J genes are TRBV7-9 and TRBJ1-3; a possible D gene is TRBD1 (5 bases). Trimming took 3 bases from V and 2 from J, leaving 11 bases between them. The CDR3 spans 15 residues. Germline-derived CDR1 and CDR2 are SEHNR and FQNEAQ (reference sequence).